The subject of this entry is one TCR beta chain. Its specificity is unknown. The assay was carried out at the deep level. An even split of each subset's genomic DNA across several immunoSEQ plates was performed. The table came from immunoSEQ multiplex PCR; TCRdb's copy has only in-frame clones and leaves some out. The sample has about 580,000 clones; 95% to 98% are singletons. The data stem from a study of shared clonotypes between healthy human individuals. Overall study context: Researchers drew samples from two women and a few men aged 18 to 49.

V was shortened by 0 bases and J by 2 bases, with 14 bases between the two germline ends. CDR3 length: 17 amino acids. In germline, CDR1 is MGHRA, CDR2 YSYEKL. CD8 cells classed as naive were CD45RO-negative and positively selected for CCR7, excluding terminally differentiated effector memory CD45RA+ cells. Whole-study findings and limits: Larger estimated richness was generally seen in naive subsets than in memory subsets.

This rearrangement joins TRBV4-1 to TRBJ2-1; tentative D call: TRBD2 (5 bases). Input material: naive CD8+ T cells sorted from blood. This TCR was recovered from a man aged 30 to 39 in good health. CDR3 region: CASSQDGERKAYNEQFF. Written as DNA, the CDR3 is TGCGCCAGCAGCCAAGATGGGGAGCGGAAAGCCTACAATGAGCAGTTCTTC.